The source of this TCR beta chain is a study of graft-versus-host responses after intestinal transplantation (dated by TCRdb to the early 2020s). For context, the study as a whole: The transplants that recipients received were multivisceral, liver-intestinal, or isolated intestinal. Anti-thymocyte globulin induction was given to all recipients, followed by maintenance tacrolimus and steroids for roughly 3 years. After intestinal transplantation, graft-versus-host and host-versus-graft alloreactive T cell clones were followed in the graft, circulation and bone marrow using bulk TCR-beta CDR3 sequencing. To identify alloreactive clones, pre-transplant mixed lymphocyte reaction products were sequenced and then compared with unstimulated pre-transplant donor and recipient T cells. The cohort enrolled 20 to 30 intestinal transplant recipients including one retransplant, and a few patients lacking pretransplant specimens were excluded. A peak of at least 4% donor T cells among recipient peripheral blood mononuclear cells was the definition used for donor T cell macrochimerism. Samples from a few later patients were sequenced in-house on an Illumina MiSeq with MiXCR processing rather than by the commercial service.

Concerning this clone itself: The target of this receptor is not known. Base qualities are not recorded, but no much larger clone differs from it by a single base.

Study-level results and caveats: The conclusions were limited by the relatively low number and heterogeneity of the intestinal transplant patients. GvH clones were detected in recipient bone marrow, and some of these GvH clones were observed earlier in ileal mucosa or blood, consistent with an intestinal mucosal origin. Early after transplant, peak levels of circulating GvH clones were found to be associated with declines in HvG clones. In patients with donor T cell macrochimerism, the allografts had high GvH to HvG T cell clonal ratios.

The CDR1 and CDR2 encoded by the germline V gene are SQVTM and ANQGSEA. Trimming takes 5 bases off V and 8 bases off J; junction bases not matched to a gene: 12. From its cysteine to its phenylalanine, the CDR3 spans 14 amino acids. Solely the CDR3 DNA is kept, with 42 bases framed from the first base. Receptor amplification or capture employed the immunoSEQ multiplex PCR assay. For most patients, genomic DNA was subjected to high-throughput TCR-beta CDR3 sequencing by Adaptive Biotechnologies. On the authors' methods: TCR sequencing data were retrieved from Adaptive's ImmunoSEQ software for 18 patients, whereas a few other patients were processed with MiXCR and VDJtools. CDR3 nucleotide sequences shared between donor and recipient were removed because their origin could not be assigned. At least 2-fold expansion over unstimulated cells and a minimum CFSE-low frequency of 0.002% (template counts) or 0.001% (read counts) were required for clones to be classified as alloreactive. Mappable clones were those detected in sequenced pre-transplant spleen, lymph node, or MLR CFSE-low populations of the donor or recipient. The cumulative frequency of alloreactive clones was calculated as a percentage of all sequences, weighted by copy number. The table comes from immuneACCESS by way of TCRdb, which keeps in-frame sequences with V and J called. Part of the clones is missing from these tables; in studies checked, under half for an unresolved V gene and the rest for unknown reasons. V, J and clone size are taken as reported in that table, and D and trimming were inferred from the DNA itself. The sample table shows about 57,000 clones, and 70% to 90% are seen once. Roughly 1.7% of the sample rests with the top ten.

In the first month after transplant, blood samples were collected up to 4 times, and after that at least monthly when available. The V and J genes are TRBV29-1 and TRBJ1-2; 9 central nucleotides agree with TRBD1. The sample in question was PBMCs, obtained 26 days after transplant. The receptor's source is a human patient who received an intestinal transplant, so some T cells may come from the graft donor. The CDR3: CSVPGQGSPGGYTF. The sequenced DNA: TGCAGCGTTCCGGGACAGGGATCCCCGGGGGGCTACACCTTC.